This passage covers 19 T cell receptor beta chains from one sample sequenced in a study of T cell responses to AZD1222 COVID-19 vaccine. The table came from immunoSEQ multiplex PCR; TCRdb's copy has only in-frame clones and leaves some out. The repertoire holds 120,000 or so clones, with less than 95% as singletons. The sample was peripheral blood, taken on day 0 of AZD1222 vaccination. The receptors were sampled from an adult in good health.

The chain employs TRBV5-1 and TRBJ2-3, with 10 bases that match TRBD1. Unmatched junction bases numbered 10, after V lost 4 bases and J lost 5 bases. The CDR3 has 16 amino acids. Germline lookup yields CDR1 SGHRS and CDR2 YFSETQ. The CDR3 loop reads CASSLPGQGTQDTQYF. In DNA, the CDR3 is TGCGCCAGCAGCCTGCCGGGACAGGGGACACAAGATACGCAGTATTTT.

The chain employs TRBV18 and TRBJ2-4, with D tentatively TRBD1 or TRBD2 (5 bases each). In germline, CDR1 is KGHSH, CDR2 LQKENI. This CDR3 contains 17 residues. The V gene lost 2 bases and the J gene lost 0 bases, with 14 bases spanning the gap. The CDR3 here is CASSPERIGGAKNIQYF. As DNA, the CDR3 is TGTGCCAGCTCACCAGAGCGAATTGGGGGAGCCAAAAACATTCAGTACTTC.

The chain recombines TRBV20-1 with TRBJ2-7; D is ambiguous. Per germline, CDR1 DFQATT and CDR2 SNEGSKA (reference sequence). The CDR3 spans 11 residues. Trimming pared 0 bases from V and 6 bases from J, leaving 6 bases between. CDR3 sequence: CSARDFGEQYF. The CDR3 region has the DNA TGCAGTGCTAGAGATTTCGGCGAGCAGTACTTC.

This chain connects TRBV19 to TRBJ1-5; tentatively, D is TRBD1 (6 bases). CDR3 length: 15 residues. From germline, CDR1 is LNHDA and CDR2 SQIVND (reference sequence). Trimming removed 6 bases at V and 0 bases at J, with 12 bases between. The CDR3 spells CASRKQGYSNQPQHF. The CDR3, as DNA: TGTGCCAGTAGGAAACAGGGTTATAGCAATCAGCCCCAGCATTTT.

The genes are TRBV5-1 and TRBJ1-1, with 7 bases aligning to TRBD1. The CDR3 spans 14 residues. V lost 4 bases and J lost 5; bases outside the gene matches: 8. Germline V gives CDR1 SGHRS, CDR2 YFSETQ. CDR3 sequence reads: CASSRTGVGTEAFF. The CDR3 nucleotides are TGCGCCAGCAGCCGAACAGGGGTTGGGACTGAAGCTTTCTTT.

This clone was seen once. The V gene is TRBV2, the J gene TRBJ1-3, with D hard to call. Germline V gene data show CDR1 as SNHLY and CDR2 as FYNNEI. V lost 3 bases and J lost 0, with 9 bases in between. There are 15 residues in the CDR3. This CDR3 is CASSEERNSGNTIYF. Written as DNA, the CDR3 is TGTGCCAGCAGTGAGGAAAGAAACTCTGGAAACACCATATATTTT.

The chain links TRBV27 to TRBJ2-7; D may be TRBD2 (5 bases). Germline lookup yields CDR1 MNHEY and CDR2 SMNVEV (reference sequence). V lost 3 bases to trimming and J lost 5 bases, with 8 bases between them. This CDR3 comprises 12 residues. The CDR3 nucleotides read TGTGCCAGCAGTTTTCCCGGGAACGAGCAGTACTTC. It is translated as CASSFPGNEQYF.

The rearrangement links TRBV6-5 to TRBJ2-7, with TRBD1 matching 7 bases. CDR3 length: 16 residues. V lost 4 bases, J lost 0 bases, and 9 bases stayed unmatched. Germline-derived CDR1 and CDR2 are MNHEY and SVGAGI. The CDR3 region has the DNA TGTGCCAGCAGTTCGCGACAGGGAATCGTCTCCTACGAGCAGTACTTC. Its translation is CASSSRQGIVSYEQYF.

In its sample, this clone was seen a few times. The CDR3 region has the DNA TGTGCCAGCAGTTTACACAAGAACTATGGCTACACCTTC. Residues: CASSLHKNYGYTF. This chain uses TRBV27 with TRBJ1-2, with no clear D. The V gene's germline CDR1 is MNHEY and CDR2 SMNVEV (reference sequence). V shed 2 bases and J shed 2 bases, with 6 bases lying between them. CDR3 length: 13 residues.

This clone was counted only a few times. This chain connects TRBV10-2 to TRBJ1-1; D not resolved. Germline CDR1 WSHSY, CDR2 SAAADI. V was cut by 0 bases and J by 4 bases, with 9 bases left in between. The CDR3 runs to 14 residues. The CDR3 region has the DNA TGCGCCAGCAGTGAGTCGGACTGGGGCACTGAAGCTTTCTTT. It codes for CASSESDWGTEAFF.

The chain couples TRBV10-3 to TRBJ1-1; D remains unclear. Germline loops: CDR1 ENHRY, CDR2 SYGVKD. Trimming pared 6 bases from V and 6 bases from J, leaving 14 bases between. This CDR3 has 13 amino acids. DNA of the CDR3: TGTGCCATCAGCGACCGGGCCGACGCTGAAGCTTTCTTT. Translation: CAISDRADAEAFF.

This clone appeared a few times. DNA of the CDR3: TGTGCCAGCAGCCGAGAAGCGGGAGCAGATACGCAGTATTTT. It is translated as CASSREAGADTQYF. The J gene is TRBJ2-3, the V gene TRBV7-9; the match to TRBD2 covers 8 bases. After removal of 5 bases from V and 4 bases from J, the junction contained 5 bases not matched to a gene. Germline loops: CDR1 SEHNR, CDR2 FQNEAQ (reference sequence). The CDR3 spans 14 residues.

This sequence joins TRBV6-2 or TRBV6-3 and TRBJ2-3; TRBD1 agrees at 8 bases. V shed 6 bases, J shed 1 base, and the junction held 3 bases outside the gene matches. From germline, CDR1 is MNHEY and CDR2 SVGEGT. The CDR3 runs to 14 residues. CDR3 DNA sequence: TGTGCCAGCAGCAGGGGGCTTGGCACAGATACGCAGTATTTT. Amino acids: CASSRGLGTDTQYF.

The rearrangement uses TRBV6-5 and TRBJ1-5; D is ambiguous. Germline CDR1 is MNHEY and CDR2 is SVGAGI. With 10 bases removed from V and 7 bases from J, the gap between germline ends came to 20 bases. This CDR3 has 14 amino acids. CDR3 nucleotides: TGTGCCACCGGAGGGCGCCTAAGGGCCCAGCCCCAGCATTTT. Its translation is CATGGRLRAQPQHF.

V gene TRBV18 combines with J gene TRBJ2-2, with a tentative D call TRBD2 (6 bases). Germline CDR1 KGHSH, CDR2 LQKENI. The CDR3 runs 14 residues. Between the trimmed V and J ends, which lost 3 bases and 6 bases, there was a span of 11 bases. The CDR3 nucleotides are TGTGCCAGCTCACCTGGGGGGTCCCCCGGGGAGCTGTTTTTT. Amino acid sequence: CASSPGGSPGELFF. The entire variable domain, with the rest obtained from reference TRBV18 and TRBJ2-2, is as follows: NAGVMQNPRHLVRRRGQEARLRCSPMKGHSHVYWYRQLPEEGLKFMVYLQKENIIDESGMPKERFSAEFPKEGPSILRIQQVVRGDSAAYFCASSPGGSPGELFFGEGSRLTVL.

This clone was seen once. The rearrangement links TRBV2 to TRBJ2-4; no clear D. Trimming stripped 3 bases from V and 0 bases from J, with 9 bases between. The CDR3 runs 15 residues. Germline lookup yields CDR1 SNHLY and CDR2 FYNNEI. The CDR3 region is CASSEVDGAKNIQYF. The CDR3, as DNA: TGTGCCAGCAGTGAGGTGGACGGAGCCAAAAACATTCAGTACTTC.

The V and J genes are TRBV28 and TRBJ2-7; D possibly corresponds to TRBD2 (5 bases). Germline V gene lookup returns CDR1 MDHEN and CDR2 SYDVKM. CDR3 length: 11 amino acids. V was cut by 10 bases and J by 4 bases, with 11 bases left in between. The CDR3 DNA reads TGTGCCATCCGGACTGAGTACGAGCAGTACTTC. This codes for CAIRTEYEQYF.

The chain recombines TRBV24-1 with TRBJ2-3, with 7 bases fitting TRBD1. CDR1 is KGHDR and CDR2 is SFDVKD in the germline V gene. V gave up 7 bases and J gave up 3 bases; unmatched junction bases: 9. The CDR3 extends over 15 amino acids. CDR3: CATRGSGQLTDTQYF. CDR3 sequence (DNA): TGTGCCACCAGGGGTTCGGGACAGTTGACAGATACGCAGTATTTT.

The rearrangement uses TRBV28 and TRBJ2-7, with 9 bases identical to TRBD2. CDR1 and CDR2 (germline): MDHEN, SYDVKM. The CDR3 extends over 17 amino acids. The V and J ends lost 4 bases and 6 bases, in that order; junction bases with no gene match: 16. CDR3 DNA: TGTGCCAGCAGTTCCCCCCCATCAGTTGCGGGAGGGAGCGAGCAGTACTTC. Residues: CASSSPPSVAGGSEQYF.